These T cell receptor beta chains were read from a single sample in a study of cytotoxic CD8 clonotypes in ibrutinib-treated CLL. Measured with immunoSEQ multiplex PCR; TCRdb has only the in-frame clones, and not every one. The sample lists some 200,000 clones, just over 70% occurring once. Source: PBMCs, taken after 12 months of ibrutinib treatment. The receptors originated from a human donor with chronic lymphocytic leukemia. The CDR3 runs from the conserved cysteine through the conserved F or W. Each record gives: clone size, D gene, V gene, J gene, CDR3 protein, CDR3 DNA. The D gene is left open where the match is weak. Clone size, where shown, is once, few, many, or a class for clones that have expanded.

NA	TRBD2	TRBV30	TRBJ2-2	CAWRGLANTGELFF	TGTGCCTGGAGGGGACTAGCGAACACCGGGGAGCTGTTTTTT
NA	TRBD1	TRBV9	TRBJ1-2	CASSVYRGGGYTF	TGTGCCAGCAGCGTATACAGGGGTGGGGGCTACACCTTC
NA	TRBD1	TRBV30	TRBJ2-7	CAGHSPGTGKFQQYF	TGTGCCGGCCACTCTCCCGGGACAGGGAAATTTCAGCAGTACTTC
NA	NA	TRBV11-2	TRBJ1-2	CASSLDANYGYTF	TGTGCCAGCAGCTTAGACGCTAACTATGGCTACACCTTC
NA	TRBD1	TRBV27	TRBJ1-5	CASSFGDSNQPQHF	TGTGCCAGCAGTTTTGGGGACAGTAATCAGCCCCAGCATTTT
NA	NA	TRBV30	TRBJ1-5	CAWSAGVQPQHF	TGTGCCTGGAGTGCCGGGGTCCAGCCCCAGCATTTT
few	TRBD1	TRBV14	TRBJ2-1	CASSLAGGNEQFF	TGTGCCAGCAGCCTGGCAGGGGGTAATGAGCAGTTCTTC
NA	TRBD2	TRBV9	TRBJ2-1	CASSALTGGYNEQFF	TGTGCCAGCAGCGCATTGACGGGGGGATACAATGAGCAGTTCTTC
few	TRBD1	TRBV4-1	TRBJ1-1	CASSQGDRGNTEAFF	TGCGCCAGCAGCCAAGGGGACAGGGGAAACACTGAAGCTTTCTTT
large	NA	TRBV7-6	TRBJ1-3	CASSRQLYSGNTIYF	TGTGCCAGCAGCCGACAGTTATACTCTGGAAACACCATATATTTT
NA	NA	TRBV2	TRBJ1-1	CASSTRMNTEAFF	TGTGCCAGCAGTACCCGCATGAACACTGAAGCTTTCTTT
NA	NA	TRBV9	TRBJ2-3	CASSARGTNADTQYF	TGTGCCAGCTCGGCAAGGGGGACGAACGCTGATACGCAGTATTTT
NA	NA	TRBV20-1	TRBJ1-1	CSAREPKAFF	TGCAGTGCTAGAGAACCTAAGGCTTTCTTT
NA	NA	TRBV30	TRBJ1-2	CAWSVISKSYGYTF	TGTGCCTGGAGTGTAATATCGAAGTCCTATGGCTACACCTTC
NA	TRBD1	TRBV25-1	TRBJ1-2	CASSEGGTGNYGYTF	TGTGCCAGCAGTGAAGGAGGGACAGGGAACTATGGCTACACCTTC
NA	NA	TRBV18	TRBJ2-7	CASSPREGSTDEQYF	TGTGCCAGCTCCCCTCGGGAAGGGAGTACCGACGAGCAGTACTTC
NA	NA	TRBV11-2	TRBJ2-7	CASSLMPLDRDYEQYF	TGTGCCAGCAGCTTAATGCCCCTAGACAGAGACTACGAGCAGTACTTC
NA	TRBD1	TRBV2	TRBJ2-7	CASRQGWAFDLSYEQYF	TGTGCCAGTCGACAGGGCTGGGCATTTGATCTTTCCTACGAGCAGTACTTC
NA	NA	TRBV7-2	TRBJ1-2	CASSPRAATNYGYTF	TGTGCCAGCAGCCCCCGGGCAGCGACCAACTATGGCTACACCTTC
NA	NA	TRBV28	TRBJ1-1	CASSNLRGYTEAFF	TGTGCCAGCAGTAACCTACGCGGCTACACTGAAGCTTTCTTT
NA	NA	TRBV30	TRBJ1-3	CAWSVQGGGSNTIYF	TGTGCCTGGAGTGTACAAGGGGGTGGGTCGAACACCATATATTTT
NA	NA	TRBV6-5	TRBJ2-3	CASSRGGGVADTQYF	TGTGCCAGCAGCAGGGGAGGGGGCGTCGCAGATACGCAGTATTTT
once	TRBD1	TRBV29-1	TRBJ2-1	CSVRTGSYNEQFF	TGCAGCGTTCGGACAGGGAGCTACAATGAGCAGTTCTTC
NA	NA	TRBV2	TRBJ1-4	CASSPPGPTNEKLFF	TGTGCCAGCAGTCCTCCGGGACCAACTAATGAAAAACTGTTTTTT
NA	NA	TRBV30	TRBJ1-1	CAWTPGHSNTEAFF	TGTGCCTGGACTCCGGGACATTCGAACACTGAAGCTTTCTTT
NA	NA	TRBV30	TRBJ2-1	CAWRYGHYNEQFF	TGTGCCTGGAGATACGGGCACTACAATGAGCAGTTCTTC
NA	TRBD2	TRBV28	TRBJ2-2	CASSPTYGRAGSGELFF	TGTGCCAGCAGTCCCACATATGGGAGGGCCGGATCCGGGGAGCTGTTTTTT
few	TRBD2	TRBV6-5	TRBJ2-1	CASSPELAGYTQFF	TGTGCCAGCAGCCCCGAACTAGCGGGATATACCCAGTTCTTC